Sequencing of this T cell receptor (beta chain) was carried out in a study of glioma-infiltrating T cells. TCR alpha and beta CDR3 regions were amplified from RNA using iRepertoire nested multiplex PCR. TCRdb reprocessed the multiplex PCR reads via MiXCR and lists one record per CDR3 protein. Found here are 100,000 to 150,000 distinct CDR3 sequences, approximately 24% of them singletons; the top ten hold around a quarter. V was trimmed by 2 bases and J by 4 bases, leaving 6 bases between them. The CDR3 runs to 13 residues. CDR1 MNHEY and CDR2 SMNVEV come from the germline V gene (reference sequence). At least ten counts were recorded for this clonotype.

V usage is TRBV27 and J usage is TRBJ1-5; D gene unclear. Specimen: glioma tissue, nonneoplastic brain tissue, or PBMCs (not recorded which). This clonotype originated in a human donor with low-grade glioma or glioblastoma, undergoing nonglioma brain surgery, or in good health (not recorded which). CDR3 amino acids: CASSLLANQPQHF. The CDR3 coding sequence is TGTGCCAGCAGTTTACTCGCAAATCAGCCCCAGCATTTT.